This entry features one T cell receptor (beta chain) sequence. Its specificity is unknown. This sample stems from a study of T cell responses to AZD1222 COVID-19 vaccine. Study findings and constraints: Clonal diversity was possibly underestimated, and the donors were mostly white British, with more females. AZD1222 recipients seropositive at baseline numbered only 5 to 7.

Assay used: immunoSEQ multiplex PCR; TCRdb lists only in-frame clones, some missing. Among around 53,000 clones listed, around 85% were seen once. In germline, CDR1 is WSHSY, CDR2 SAAADI. There are 15 residues in the CDR3. V shed 2 bases and J shed 2 bases, with 12 bases lying between them. The chain combines TRBV10-2 with TRBJ1-1; TRBD1 is a possible D gene (6 bases). This material consisted of peripheral blood, taken on day 0 of MenACWY control vaccination. This clonotype was sampled from an adult in good health. For the CDR3, the DNA is TGCGCCAGCAGTGAGGCAGGACAGCCCAACACTGAAGCTTTCTTT. It encodes CASSEAGQPNTEAFF.